One sample yielded the 31 T cell receptor beta chains listed below, sequenced in a study of spatial heterogeneity in lung cancer. Documented time point: sample taken at primary tumor resection. The authors sequenced whole RNA from tumor, nontumor lung or frozen PBMC without sorting. TCRdb independently ran MiXCR on the 5' RACE reads; one entry per CDR3 protein. The table records roughly 39,000 distinct CDR3 sequences, around 5.8% of them present only once. The sample here was PBMCs, taken at surgery. The source of these receptors is a male donor with early-stage non-small cell lung cancer.

Many counts were recorded for this clonotype. The V gene is TRBV20-1, the J gene TRBJ2-2; the D gene is possibly TRBD2 (6 bases). Germline CDR1 is DFQATT and CDR2 is SNEGSKA (reference sequence). Trimming removed 0 bases at V and 4 bases at J, with 12 bases between. The CDR3 is 15 amino acids. As DNA, the CDR3 is TGCAGTGCTAGAGATTGGGCCGGGGGCACCGGGGAGCTGTTTTTT. Its translation: CSARDWAGGTGELFF.

In this sample, this clonotype turned up many times. This sequence joins TRBV12-3 or TRBV12-4 and TRBJ2-3; no clear D. This CDR3 has 15 amino acids. Trimming pared 5 bases from V and 0 bases from J, leaving 12 bases between. The DNA of the CDR3 is TGTGCCAGCAGTATAGGAACCGCTAGCACAGATACGCAGTATTTT. It translates to CASSIGTASTDTQYF.

This clonotype was detected many times. The chain combines TRBV9 with TRBJ2-3, with D hard to call. CDR1 and CDR2 from the germline V gene are SGDLS and YYNGEE. This CDR3 is built from 15 residues. Between the trimmed V and J ends, which lost 1 base and 2 bases, there was a span of 11 bases. The CDR3: CASSVYSKVTDTQYF. The CDR3 DNA follows: TGTGCCAGCAGCGTATACAGTAAAGTCACAGATACGCAGTATTTT. The whole variable domain, filled in from reference TRBV9 and TRBJ2-3, reads DSGVTQTPKHLITATGQRVTLRCSPRSGDLSVYWYQQSLDQGLQFLIQYYNGEERAKGNILERFSAQQFPDLHSELNLSSLELGDSALYFCASSVYSKVTDTQYFGPGTRLTVL.

In this sample, this clonotype turned up many times. This chain links TRBV11-2 with TRBJ2-7, with D perhaps being TRBD1 or TRBD2 (5 bases each). This CDR3 has 15 amino acids. CDR1 is SGHAT and CDR2 is FQNNGV in the germline V gene. Trimming shortened V by 5 bases and J by 2 bases, and 16 bases separated the two germline ends. The CDR3 sequence: CASSETNPGPYEQYF. In nucleotides, the CDR3 is TGTGCCAGCAGCGAAACTAACCCGGGACCCTACGAGCAGTACTTC.

This clonotype was observed at least ten times. J is TRBJ2-7 and V is TRBV28; D remains unclear. This CDR3 is 15 amino acids long. Germline assignment: CDR1 MDHEN and CDR2 SYDVKM. V lost 4 bases and J lost 0, with 13 bases in between. The CDR3 DNA reads TGTGCCAGCAGTTCCCCAAGTCCGAGCTCCTACGAGCAGTACTTC. Translation: CASSSPSPSSYEQYF.

Worth noting for this clonotype: At one end, the junction sequence differs from germline, possibly due to a read error. J is TRBJ2-7 and V is TRBV27, with 8 nucleotides matching TRBD1. The CDR3 is 14 amino acids. Per germline, CDR1 MNHEY and CDR2 SMNVEV (reference sequence). The CDR3 loop reads CANSLGQGKYEQYF. The DNA of the CDR3 is TGTGCCAACAGTCTCGGACAGGGTAAATACGAGCAGTACTTC.

This clonotype was seen repeatedly, ten times or more. The genes are TRBV6-2 or TRBV6-3 and TRBJ1-3; D call uncertain. V lost 4 bases to trimming and J lost 1 base, with 5 bases between them. This CDR3 is 13 amino acids long. Germline values: CDR1 MNHEY, CDR2 SVGEGT. In DNA form, the CDR3 reads TGTGCCAGCAGTTCTGGATCTGGAAACACCATATATTTT. This sequence encodes CASSSGSGNTIYF.

This clonotype was seen a few times. The chain couples TRBV2 to TRBJ2-5, with 8 bases lining up with TRBD2. This CDR3 contains 14 residues. Germline CDR1 reads SNHLY; CDR2 reads FYNNEI. With 10 bases clipped from V and 0 bases from J, the junction kept 7 bases outside the gene matches. DNA of the CDR3: TGTGCCACCTCCGGCGGGGGGTACCAAGAGACCCAGTACTTC. Translating it yields CATSGGGYQETQYF.

This clonotype has just a few counts. V is TRBV27 and J is TRBJ1-4, with D unresolved. CDR1 is MNHEY, CDR2 SMNVEV, per germline (reference sequence). This CDR3 comprises 16 residues. Trimming shortened V by 5 bases and J by 4 bases, and 17 bases separated the two germline ends. As DNA, the CDR3 is TGTGCCAGCAGTCCGGGCCAGTTTATGAATAATGAAAAACTGTTTTTT. It codes for CASSPGQFMNNEKLFF.

The chain links TRBV2 to TRBJ1-5, with 7 nucleotides matching TRBD1. Germline-derived CDR1 and CDR2 are SNHLY and FYNNEI. With V trimmed by 11 bases and J by 1 base, 11 bases remained unmatched. This CDR3 contains 15 residues. DNA of the CDR3: TGTGCCTGGAGGACAGGAGGAGCGAGCAATCAGCCCCAGCATTTT. This gives the protein CAWRTGGASNQPQHF. The full variable domain, completed using reference TRBV2 and TRBJ1-5, is EPEVTQTPSHQVTQMGQEVILRCVPISNHLYFYWYRQILGQKVEFLVSFYNNEISEKSEIFDDQFSVERPDGSNFTLKIRSTKLEDSAMYFCAWRTGGASNQPQHFGDGTRLSIL.

The genes are TRBV6-1 and TRBJ1-3; no firm D call. CDR1 and CDR2 (germline): MNHNS, SASEGT. This CDR3 has 12 residues. Trimming took off 7 bases at V and 0 bases at J, with 4 bases between the two ends. CDR3 sequence (DNA): TGTGCCAGCACTGACTCTGGAAACACCATATATTTT. Translation gives CASTDSGNTIYF.

This clonotype was seen ten or more times. The chain carries TRBV19 and TRBJ2-7; D tentatively fits TRBD1 or TRBD2 (6 bases each). The CDR3 consists of 16 residues. V lost 4 bases and J 2 bases, leaving 18 bases between the germline ends. Germline CDR1 LNHDA, CDR2 SQIVND (reference sequence). The CDR3 reads CASSNRGTRGAYEQYF. The CDR3 bases are TGTGCCAGTAGTAACCGTGGGACAAGGGGGGCCTACGAGCAGTACTTC.

This clonotype was counted many times. The gene calls are TRBV29-1 and TRBJ2-3; D is unclear. CDR3 length: 10 amino acids. V lost 5 bases to trimming and J lost 5 bases, with 5 bases between them. CDR1 and CDR2 from the germline V gene are SQVTM and ANQGSEA. The CDR3 sequence is CSVSVDTQYF. The CDR3 DNA sequence: TGCAGCGTTAGTGTAGATACGCAGTATTTT.

This clonotype was seen at least ten times. The chain recombines TRBV20-1 with TRBJ2-7; no reliable D call. The length of the CDR3 is 15 residues. Trimming removed 3 bases at V and 0 bases at J, with 15 bases between. Germline V gives CDR1 DFQATT, CDR2 SNEGSKA (reference sequence). CDR3 DNA: TGCAGTGCTAGTCGATCCGGCTTCCCCTCCTACGAGCAGTACTTC. The encoded protein is CSASRSGFPSYEQYF.

There are many counts of this clonotype. The J gene is TRBJ2-2, the V gene TRBV7-8, with D perhaps TRBD1 or TRBD2 (5 bases each). Trimming pared 1 base from V and 9 bases from J, leaving 24 bases between. The germline CDR1 and CDR2 sequences are SGHVS and FQNEAQ. The CDR3 totals 18 residues. The CDR3 DNA follows: TGTGCCAGCAGCTTAGGAGCCCCGGGACCCAGCCTCGTCCGGGAGCTGTTTTTT. Its protein is CASSLGAPGPSLVRELFF.

There are many counts of this clonotype. This chain joins TRBV5-4 and TRBJ1-2, with D uncertain. Germline V CDR1 and CDR2: SGHNT, YYREEE (reference sequence). Trimming took 3 bases from V and 2 from J, leaving 11 bases between them. The CDR3 covers 14 residues. CDR3 region: CASSSPGYNYGYTF. Written as DNA, the CDR3 is TGTGCCAGCAGCTCACCGGGCTACAACTATGGCTACACCTTC. The complete variable domain, with remaining parts taken from reference TRBV5-4 and TRBJ1-2, reads ETGVTQSPTHLIKTRGQQVTLRCSSQSGHNTVSWYQQALGQGPQFIFQYYREEENGRGNFPPRFSGLQFPNYSSELNVNALELDDSALYLCASSSPGYNYGYTFGSGTRLTVV.

J is TRBJ1-3 and V is TRBV5-1, with 8 bases that match TRBD1. This CDR3 region has 16 residues. With 4 bases clipped from V and 1 base from J, the junction kept 7 bases outside the gene matches. Looked up from germline, CDR1 is SGHRS and CDR2 is YFSETQ. The CDR3 sequence is CASSPDRGISGNTIYF. In DNA, the CDR3 is TGCGCCAGCAGCCCCGACAGGGGCATTTCTGGAAACACCATATATTTT.

This clonotype was recorded at least ten times. The gene calls are TRBV12-3 or TRBV12-4 and TRBJ2-1; D perhaps matches TRBD2 (6 bases). This CDR3 region has 17 residues. V lost 4 bases and J 6 bases, leaving 22 bases between the germline ends. CDR3 nucleotides: TGTGCCAGCAGTTCGGGTCTGGCGGGGAGGCTGGGCAATGAGCAGTTCTTC. Amino acids: CASSSGLAGRLGNEQFF.

This clonotype was recorded at least ten times. V and J are TRBV24-1 and TRBJ2-2; D is uncertain. The CDR3 has 14 residues. Trimming left V 6 bases short and J 0 bases short, with 7 bases between. Germline values: CDR1 KGHDR, CDR2 SFDVKD. CDR3: CATSFGANTGELFF. CDR3 DNA: TGTGCCACCAGTTTTGGGGCGAACACCGGGGAGCTGTTTTTT.

This clonotype was picked up many times. V gene TRBV24-1 combines with J gene TRBJ2-5; D not certain. V was trimmed by 4 bases and J by 7 bases, leaving 6 bases between them. CDR3 size: 11 residues. Germline V gene data show CDR1 as KGHDR and CDR2 as SFDVKD. CDR3 residues: CATSDQWTQYF. CDR3 nucleotide sequence: TGTGCCACCAGTGACCAGTGGACCCAGTACTTC.

The chain employs TRBV30 and TRBJ2-7; the match to TRBD1 covers 8 bases. Germline assignment: CDR1 GTSNPN and CDR2 SVGIG (reference sequence). The CDR3 contains 15 residues. V trimming: 1 base; J trimming: 3 bases; junction bases outside the gene matches: 8. This chain's CDR3 is CAWSGRGHIFYEQYF. The CDR3 DNA reads as TGTGCCTGGAGTGGCAGGGGGCACATCTTCTACGAGCAGTACTTC. The whole variable domain, remainder taken from reference TRBV30 and TRBJ2-7, is SQTIHQWPATLVQPVGSPLSLECTVEGTSNPNLYWYRQAAGRGLQLLFYSVGIGQISSEVPQNLSASRPQDRQFILSSKKLLLSDSGFYLCAWSGRGHIFYEQYFGPGTRLTVT.

This rearrangement joins TRBV30 to TRBJ1-1; no reliable D call. CDR1 is GTSNPN, CDR2 SVGIG, per germline (reference sequence). This CDR3 spans 16 amino acids. Trimming stripped 3 bases from V and 3 bases from J, with 20 bases between. The CDR3 loop is CAWSRGYGDGDTEAFF. The CDR3 DNA follows: TGTGCCTGGAGCCGAGGGTATGGGGATGGGGACACTGAAGCTTTCTTT. Looking up the rest from reference TRBV30 and TRBJ1-1 gives the full variable domain: SQTIHQWPATLVQPVGSPLSLECTVEGTSNPNLYWYRQAAGRGLQLLFYSVGIGQISSEVPQNLSASRPQDRQFILSSKKLLLSDSGFYLCAWSRGYGDGDTEAFFGQGTRLTVV.

This clonotype was observed a handful of times. This rearrangement joins TRBV5-1 to TRBJ2-2; 10 bases map to TRBD1. The V and J ends lost 4 bases and 6 bases, in that order; junction bases with no gene match: 6. Germline CDR1 is SGHRS and CDR2 is YFSETQ. The CDR3 runs to 15 residues. The CDR3 sequence is CASSPPGQGPGELFF. The CDR3 DNA follows: TGCGCCAGCAGCCCACCGGGACAGGGGCCCGGGGAGCTGTTTTTT. The whole variable domain, remainder taken from reference TRBV5-1 and TRBJ2-2, is KAGVTQTPRYLIKTRGQQVTLSCSPISGHRSVSWYQQTPGQGLQFLFEYFSETQRNKGNFPGRFSGRQFSNSRSEMNVSTLELGDSALYLCASSPPGQGPGELFFGEGSRLTVL.

This clonotype occurred many times. This chain links TRBV7-2 with TRBJ2-5; TRBD1 is a possible D gene (5 bases). V was cut by 2 bases and J by 9 bases, with 13 bases left in between. The CDR3 has 13 amino acids. Germline V gene data show CDR1 as SGHTA and CDR2 as FQGNSA. This CDR3 is CASSLTDLGAQYF. The CDR3 nucleotides read TGTGCCAGCAGCTTAACAGACCTAGGGGCCCAGTACTTC.

This clonotype was observed a handful of times. The gene calls are TRBV7-9 and TRBJ2-3; 8 bases match TRBD1. The germline V gene encodes CDR1 SEHNR and CDR2 FQNEAQ (reference sequence). This CDR3 has 17 residues. V shed 1 base, J shed 4 bases, and the junction held 10 bases outside the gene matches. The CDR3: CASSLGKTGGFADTQYF. The CDR3 DNA reads TGTGCCAGCAGCTTAGGAAAAACAGGGGGGTTCGCAGATACGCAGTATTTT.

This clonotype was detected many times. The chain is built from TRBV27 and TRBJ2-1; a weak D match, TRBD1 (5 bases). The germline V and J ends were trimmed by 3 bases and 4 bases, with 7 bases remaining between them. Germline lookup yields CDR1 MNHEY and CDR2 SMNVEV (reference sequence). The CDR3 is 13 amino acids. The CDR3 protein is CASSLTEYNEQFF. The CDR3 DNA sequence: TGTGCCAGCAGTTTGACAGAGTACAATGAGCAGTTCTTC.

Many counts were recorded for this clonotype. The chain joins TRBV5-1 to TRBJ1-1; the D is unclear. The germline CDR1 and CDR2 sequences are SGHRS and YFSETQ. This CDR3 has 14 amino acids. V lost 0 bases to trimming and J lost 8 bases, with 14 bases between them. The CDR3 sequence is CASSLEERTVEAFF. Written as DNA, the CDR3 is TGCGCCAGCAGCTTGGAAGAGCGGACGGTGGAAGCTTTCTTT.

In this sample, this clonotype turned up many times. V and J are TRBV5-6 and TRBJ2-7; D is unclear. The CDR3 sequence is 14 residues long. CDR1 is SGHDT and CDR2 is YYEEEE in the germline V gene. Trimming took off 1 base at V and 5 bases at J, with 13 bases between the two ends. CDR3 in DNA: TGTGCCAGCAGCTTGATAGGGTCTGGCAACGAGCAGTACTTC. It specifies CASSLIGSGNEQYF.

At least ten counts were recorded for this clonotype. This chain joins TRBV5-1 and TRBJ2-5; 7 bases match TRBD1. The CDR3 is made up of 16 amino acids. The V and J ends lost 4 bases and 3 bases, in that order; junction bases with no gene match: 12. Germline CDR1 and CDR2: SGHRS and YFSETQ. The DNA for the CDR3 is TGCGCCAGCAGCACACTCCCCCGGGACAGAGAAGAGACCCAGTACTTC. Translating it yields CASSTLPRDREETQYF.

The rearrangement uses TRBV6-4 and TRBJ2-1; 10 bases fit TRBD2. The germline V gene has CDR1 MRHNA and CDR2 SNTAGT. The CDR3 covers 16 residues. After removal of 0 bases from V and 3 bases from J, the junction contained 2 bases not matched to a gene. Written as DNA, the CDR3 is TGTGCCAGCAGTGACTCTCCTAGCGGGGGCTACAATGAGCAGTTCTTC. It encodes CASSDSPSGGYNEQFF.

This clonotype was detected ten times or more. One end of the junction is discordant with germline, which a read error may explain. The chain recombines TRBV29-1 with TRBJ1-2; TRBD1 is a possible D gene (5 bases). This CDR3 region has 12 residues. CDR1 is SQVTM, CDR2 ANQGSEA, per germline. This chain's CDR3 is CSVEDREAGENF. CDR3 coding DNA: TGCAGCGTTGAAGATCGGGAAGCGGGGGAGAACTTC.